These 18 T cell receptor beta chains were all obtained from the same sample, sequenced in a study of shared clonotypes between healthy human individuals. Profiling relied on immunoSEQ multiplex PCR, and the TCRdb table lists in-frame clones only, not all of them. The data contain some 1,900,000 clones, roughly 94% of them singletons. Terminally differentiated effector memory CD45RA+ cells were left out of the naive CD8 fraction, which was CD45RO-negative and positively selected for CCR7. Sequenced material: naive CD8+ T cells sorted from blood. The receptors were sampled from a man aged 18 to 35 in good health.

This chain links TRBV5-1 with TRBJ2-3, with 10 bases that match TRBD2. The CDR3 is made up of 18 amino acids. V was pared by 0 bases and J by 2 bases, with 9 bases of the junction left unmatched. Germline CDR1 is SGHRS and CDR2 is YFSETQ. The CDR3 DNA reads as TGCGCCAGCAGCTTGGTTGGACTAGCGGCCCAGGCCACAGATACGCAGTATTTT. Its translation is CASSLVGLAAQATDTQYF.

This chain uses TRBV9 with TRBJ2-3, with 9 bases identical to TRBD1. The CDR3 sequence is 17 residues long. Per the germline V gene, CDR1 is SGDLS and CDR2 is YYNGEE. With 4 bases clipped from V and 3 bases from J, the junction kept 12 bases outside the gene matches. CDR3 residues: CASSLNPRQGGTDTQYF. CDR3 nucleotide sequence: TGTGCCAGCAGCCTAAATCCAAGACAGGGGGGGACAGATACGCAGTATTTT.

The chain recombines TRBV7-3 with TRBJ2-6, with D unclear. The V end lost 5 bases, the J end lost 0 bases, and 8 bases lay between the germline ends. The CDR3 length is 15 residues. CDR1 is SGHTA, CDR2 FQGTGA, per germline. CDR3 in DNA: TGTGCCAGCAGCCCGGACCCCTCTGGGGCCAACGTCCTGACTTTC. This encodes CASSPDPSGANVLTF. The full variable domain, its missing parts supplied by reference TRBV7-3 and TRBJ2-6, is GAGVSQTPSNKVTEKGKYVELRCDPISGHTALYWYRQSLGQGPEFLIYFQGTGAADDSGLPNDRFFAVRPEGSVSTLKIQRTERGDSAVYLCASSPDPSGANVLTFGAGSRLTVL.

CDR3 protein: CASSYDAFPRTGELFF. DNA for the CDR3: TGTGCCAGCAGTTACGATGCATTCCCCCGCACCGGGGAGCTGTTTTTT. This rearrangement joins TRBV6-5 to TRBJ2-2; D call uncertain. The germline V and J ends were trimmed by 2 bases and 4 bases, with 14 bases remaining between them. The CDR3 is made up of 16 amino acids. CDR1 and CDR2 from the germline V gene are MNHEY and SVGAGI.

This clone was observed a single time. The gene calls are TRBV7-9 and TRBJ2-5; D might be TRBD1 (5 bases). The CDR3 runs to 15 residues. The germline gives CDR1 SEHNR, CDR2 FQNEAQ (reference sequence). The germline V and J ends were trimmed by 3 bases and 1 base, with 12 bases remaining between them. The CDR3 here is CASSFLGAIQETQYF. CDR3 DNA: TGTGCCAGCAGCTTTTTAGGGGCGATCCAAGAGACCCAGTACTTC.

This clone was recorded only once. The chain is built from TRBV5-1 and TRBJ2-3; D is unclear. V was shortened by 0 bases and J by 4 bases, with 9 bases between the two germline ends. CDR1 is SGHRS and CDR2 is YFSETQ in the germline V gene. The CDR3 spans 14 residues. CDR3 in amino acids: CASSLEARADTQYF. CDR3 sequence (DNA): TGCGCCAGCAGCTTGGAGGCTAGGGCAGATACGCAGTATTTT.

V is TRBV30 and J is TRBJ2-7; TRBD2 is a possible D gene (5 bases). Trimming pared 2 bases from V and 2 bases from J, leaving 13 bases between. CDR3 size: 14 residues. The germline V gene has CDR1 GTSNPN and CDR2 SVGIG (reference sequence). For the CDR3, the DNA is TGTGCCTGGAGTAGGGAGTCGATTCCCTACGAGCAGTACTTC. It specifies CAWSRESIPYEQYF.

Concerning this clone: The sample contains more than one DNA sequence encoding this CDR3. This sequence joins TRBV6-1 and TRBJ2-7; unclear D gene. From germline, CDR1 is MNHNS and CDR2 SASEGT. CDR3 length: 14 amino acids. The V and J ends lost 2 bases and 0 bases respectively, with 8 bases between them. The CDR3: CASSELGPSYEQYF. CDR3 sequence (DNA): TGTGCCAGCAGTGAACTGGGTCCCTCCTACGAGCAGTACTTC.

The CDR3 region has the DNA TGTGCCAGCAGCTTAGAATGGGGACAAGGGACGAACACCGGGGAGCTGTTTTTT. The encoded protein is CASSLEWGQGTNTGELFF. This chain joins TRBV7-2 and TRBJ2-2; D may be TRBD1 (6 bases). With 1 base removed from V and 0 bases from J, the gap between germline ends came to 15 bases. The germline gives CDR1 SGHTA, CDR2 FQGNSA. The CDR3 extends over 18 amino acids.

The CDR3 spells CASGRAMNTEAFF. In DNA, the CDR3 is TGTGCCAGCGGCAGAGCTATGAACACTGAAGCTTTCTTT. V gene TRBV27 combines with J gene TRBJ1-1; D gene uncertain. Germline lookup yields CDR1 MNHEY and CDR2 SMNVEV (reference sequence). The germline V and J ends were trimmed by 8 bases and 0 bases, with 10 bases remaining between them. The CDR3 covers 13 residues.

The DNA of the CDR3 is TGTGCCAGCAGTGAAAGGGGGAATAGCAATCAGCCCCAGCATTTT. As protein: CASSERGNSNQPQHF. The chain is built from TRBV2 and TRBJ1-5; D is perhaps TRBD1 (6 bases). Germline values: CDR1 SNHLY, CDR2 FYNNEI. This CDR3 is 15 amino acids long. V lost 2 bases and J lost 0, with 8 bases in between. The variable domain in full, with the rest retrieved from reference TRBV2 and TRBJ1-5, is EPEVTQTPSHQVTQMGQEVILRCVPISNHLYFYWYRQILGQKVEFLVSFYNNEISEKSEIFDDQFSVERPDGSNFTLKIRSTKLEDSAMYFCASSERGNSNQPQHFGDGTRLSIL.

The J gene is TRBJ1-6, the V gene TRBV6-6; no clear D. Trimming stripped 5 bases from V and 8 bases from J, with 13 bases between. The germline CDR1 and CDR2 sequences are MNHNY and SVGAGI (reference sequence). The CDR3 consists of 14 residues. CDR3 sequence reads: CASSAPGVHSPLHF. The CDR3 DNA follows: TGTGCCAGCAGTGCTCCGGGTGTTCATTCACCCCTCCACTTT.

The genes are TRBV7-9 and TRBJ2-3, with 9 bases lining up with TRBD1. Germline V gene data show CDR1 as SEHNR and CDR2 as FQNEAQ (reference sequence). The CDR3 runs to 17 residues. J was trimmed by 5 bases and V by 5 bases; bases with no gene match: 14. CDR3 amino acids: CASSPMGNRGLGDTQYF. The CDR3 nucleotides read TGTGCCAGCAGCCCCATGGGGAACAGGGGGCTGGGAGATACGCAGTATTTT.

The chain is built from TRBV7-2 and TRBJ1-2; 8 nucleotides align to TRBD1. The CDR3 consists of 15 residues. Trimming removed 0 bases from V and 5 bases from J; junction bases left unmatched: 5. Germline V gene lookup returns CDR1 SGHTA and CDR2 FQGNSA. The CDR3 region has the DNA TGTGCCAGCAGCTTAGCCTCCGGGACAGGATATGGCTACACCTTC. Translation gives CASSLASGTGYGYTF.

This chain uses TRBV10-2 with TRBJ2-7, with D perhaps matching TRBD1 (6 bases). The germline V and J ends were trimmed by 2 bases and 3 bases, with 11 bases remaining between them. The CDR3 is made up of 14 amino acids. Germline V lookup: CDR1 WSHSY, CDR2 SAAADI. CDR3 sequence reads: CASSEGGPLYEQYF. CDR3 nucleotides: TGCGCCAGCAGTGAGGGGGGCCCTCTCTACGAGCAGTACTTC.

This clone has only one observation. V and J are TRBV5-4 and TRBJ1-2; D may be TRBD1 (6 bases). The V gene lost 4 bases and the J gene lost 0 bases, with 13 bases spanning the gap. This CDR3 is built from 15 residues. The germline gives CDR1 SGHNT, CDR2 YYREEE (reference sequence). The CDR3 sequence is CASSVDSYSNYGYTF. CDR3 coding DNA: TGTGCCAGCAGCGTGGACAGTTACTCTAACTATGGCTACACCTTC.

The chain joins TRBV6-6 to TRBJ1-4, with D perhaps TRBD1 (5 bases). CDR3 length: 16 residues. Looked up from germline, CDR1 is MNHNY and CDR2 is SVGAGI (reference sequence). Trimming removed 3 bases from V and 0 bases from J, with 11 bases in between. The DNA of the CDR3 is TGTGCCAGCAGTTATGGGGCCTATCCAACTAATGAAAAACTGTTTTTT. It codes for CASSYGAYPTNEKLFF.

In DNA form, the CDR3 reads TGTGCCAGCACCCGACTAGCGGGAGAGTACGAGCAGTACTTC. It encodes CASTRLAGEYEQYF. The chain links TRBV7-9 to TRBJ2-7; 12 nucleotides line up with TRBD2. The CDR3 spans 14 residues. Losses at the gene ends were 7 bases for V and 4 bases for J; bases not matched to a gene: 5. Per the germline V gene, CDR1 is SEHNR and CDR2 is FQNEAQ (reference sequence).